Shown below are 3 T cell receptor beta chains from a single sample sequenced in a study of blood T cell repertoires in COVID-19. The protocol was immunoSEQ multiplex PCR, while the TCRdb copy is restricted to in-frame clones and leaves out a portion. The table shows roughly 250,000 clones, with around 83% occurring only once. The material sequenced was peripheral blood. Receptors originate from a woman in her forties who had recovered from COVID-19.

The rearrangement links TRBV28 to TRBJ2-5; the match to TRBD2 covers 7 bases. V gave up 2 bases and J gave up 3 bases; unmatched junction bases: 6. This CDR3 is 15 amino acids long. Germline V lookup: CDR1 MDHEN, CDR2 SYDVKM. The DNA for the CDR3 is TGTGCCAGCAGTTTACCCATAGCGGGCAAAGAGACCCAGTACTTC. Its translation is CASSLPIAGKETQYF.

The V and J genes are TRBV5-4 and TRBJ1-2; the match to TRBD1 covers 10 bases. From germline, CDR1 is SGHNT and CDR2 YYREEE (reference sequence). The CDR3 has 16 amino acids. V lost 2 bases and J lost 0; bases outside the gene matches: 4. The CDR3 sequence is CASSFGDRGPNYGYTF. CDR3 coding DNA: TGTGCCAGCAGCTTCGGGGACAGGGGCCCTAACTATGGCTACACCTTC.

V is TRBV5-5 and J is TRBJ2-7, with 7 bases fitting TRBD1. Germline CDR1 is SGHKS and CDR2 is YYEKEE (reference sequence). Trimming at V came to 5 bases and at J to 1 base, leaving 3 bases not matched to a gene. The CDR3 is 13 amino acids. Written as DNA, the CDR3 is TGTGCCAGCAGAGTGACAGGGTCCTACGAGCAGTACTTC. Translating gives CASRVTGSYEQYF. Filled out from reference TRBV5-5 and TRBJ2-7, the complete variable domain reads DAGVTQSPTHLIKTRGQQVTLRCSPISGHKSVSWYQQVLGQGPQFIFQYYEKEERGRGNFPDRFSARQFPNYSSELNVNALLLGDSALYLCASRVTGSYEQYFGPGTRLTVT.